Shown below are 17 T cell receptor beta chains from a single sample sequenced in a study of CD8 T cells in ankylosing spondylitis. TCRdb re-called the 5' RACE reads with MiXCR, one entry per CDR3 protein. The sample gives about 230,000 distinct CDR3 sequences, around 8% of which show up once; around 4.4% is in the top ten. Material for sequencing was blood, either unsorted or a sorted T cell fraction (not recorded which). These receptors came from a female donor with ankylosing spondylitis or in good health (not recorded which).

This clonotype was found a few times. This chain joins TRBV7-9 and TRBJ2-6, with D tentatively TRBD1 or TRBD2 (6 bases each). Looked up from germline, CDR1 is SEHNR and CDR2 is FQNEAQ (reference sequence). V was shortened by 4 bases and J by 12 bases, with 13 bases between the two germline ends. The CDR3 has 13 amino acids. The CDR3 sequence: CASSWGADVVLTF. The CDR3 bases are TGTGCCAGCAGCTGGGGGGCGGACGTCGTCCTGACTTTC.

This clonotype was seen ten or more times. The chain carries TRBV9 and TRBJ2-7; D may be TRBD1 or TRBD2 (5 bases each). This CDR3 comprises 13 residues. Germline values: CDR1 SGDLS, CDR2 YYNGEE. With 3 bases removed from V and 6 bases from J, the gap between germline ends came to 13 bases. In DNA form, the CDR3 reads TGTGCCAGCAGCGCGGGGCAGTCCGGCGAGCAGTACTTC. Translating it yields CASSAGQSGEQYF. Full variable domain (missing parts from reference TRBV9 and TRBJ2-7): DSGVTQTPKHLITATGQRVTLRCSPRSGDLSVYWYQQSLDQGLQFLIQYYNGEERAKGNILERFSAQQFPDLHSELNLSSLELGDSALYFCASSAGQSGEQYFGPGTRLTVT.

This clonotype has just one count. V usage is TRBV30 and J usage is TRBJ1-1, with a possible D match to TRBD1 (5 bases). In germline, CDR1 is GTSNPN, CDR2 SVGIG (reference sequence). Deletions cut 1 base from V and 4 bases from J, with 13 bases between. The CDR3 covers 14 residues. The CDR3 region is CAWSGGREGTEAFF. The CDR3 DNA sequence: TGTGCCTGGAGTGGGGGACGGGAGGGCACTGAAGCTTTCTTT.

This clonotype showed up many times. The gene calls are TRBV27 and TRBJ2-2, with D tentatively TRBD1 (6 bases). This CDR3 has 16 residues. Looked up from germline, CDR1 is MNHEY and CDR2 is SMNVEV (reference sequence). With 1 base removed from V and 5 bases from J, the gap between germline ends came to 14 bases. The CDR3 nucleotides are TGTGCCAGCAGTTTATTCCCGACAGGCCAAACCGGGGAGCTGTTTTTT. The encoded protein is CASSLFPTGQTGELFF.

This clonotype was seen ten or more times. The rearrangement joins TRBV2 to TRBJ1-4; D perhaps matches TRBD1 (5 bases). Trimming shortened V by 4 bases and J by 7 bases, and 13 bases separated the two germline ends. This CDR3 has 14 residues. The germline CDR1 and CDR2 sequences are SNHLY and FYNNEI. The chain's CDR3 is CASSGQLWIEKLFF. CDR3 nucleotides: TGTGCCAGCAGTGGACAGCTTTGGATTGAAAAACTGTTTTTT.

Many counts were recorded for this clonotype. V usage is TRBV5-6 and J usage is TRBJ2-7, with no clear D. This CDR3 is built from 12 residues. Trimming removed 2 bases from V and 6 bases from J, with 9 bases in between. Germline assignment: CDR1 SGHDT and CDR2 YYEEEE. CDR3 bases: TGTGCCAGCAGCTTCGGCTCGAGCGAGCAGTACTTC. Translation gives CASSFGSSEQYF.

This clonotype was counted at least ten times. The rearrangement links TRBV20-1 to TRBJ2-1, with D possibly being TRBD1 (6 bases). The ends were cut back, 6 bases at V and 12 bases at J, with 18 bases in the middle. The CDR3 length is 12 residues. Per the germline V gene, CDR1 is DFQATT and CDR2 is SNEGSKA (reference sequence). The CDR3 coding sequence is TGCAGTGCCCCGGGACAAACGATGAGGCAGTTCTTC. This translates into CSAPGQTMRQFF.

This CDR3 is CASSPWAGMDQPQHF. The CDR3 DNA reads TGTGCCAGCAGCCCTTGGGCAGGGATGGATCAGCCCCAGCATTTT. V usage is TRBV5-6 and J usage is TRBJ1-5, with D possibly matching TRBD1 (5 bases). V was clipped by 4 bases and J by 5 bases, with 16 bases between them. Germline assignment: CDR1 SGHDT and CDR2 YYEEEE. This CDR3 has 15 amino acids.

CDR3 nucleotide sequence: TGTGCCAGCAGCTTGAGGGGGACGGGAGACAATGAGCAGTTCTTC. Translation gives CASSLRGTGDNEQFF. This chain uses TRBV7-2 with TRBJ2-1; D assignment may be TRBD1 or TRBD2 (6 bases each). V lost 3 bases and J lost 5, with 14 bases in between. CDR1 SGHTA and CDR2 FQGNSA come from the germline V gene. CDR3 size: 15 residues.

The genes are TRBV5-1 and TRBJ1-1; TRBD1 is a possible D gene (6 bases). The V gene lost 3 bases and the J gene lost 5 bases, with 17 bases spanning the gap. The germline gives CDR1 SGHRS, CDR2 YFSETQ. This CDR3 contains 15 residues. CDR3 amino acids: CASSSQGMKVTEAFF. The DNA for the CDR3 is TGCGCCAGCAGCTCCCAGGGGATGAAAGTTACTGAAGCTTTCTTT.

The table lists this clonotype with a count of one. The chain recombines TRBV18 with TRBJ1-1; D is possibly TRBD1 (5 bases). The CDR3 totals 16 residues. Germline V gene lookup returns CDR1 KGHSH and CDR2 LQKENI. V was clipped by 2 bases and J by 4 bases, with 17 bases between them. CDR3 DNA sequence: TGTGCCAGCTCACCAACCGGGGCACGTAGGGCCACTGAAGCTTTCTTT. It codes for CASSPTGARRATEAFF.

This clonotype appeared many times. V usage is TRBV5-1 and J usage is TRBJ2-1; 7 bases align to TRBD2. Trimming took 4 bases from V and 5 from J; bases not matched to a gene: 9. CDR1 SGHRS and CDR2 YFSETQ come from the germline V gene. The CDR3 loop spans 15 amino acids. The CDR3 here is CASSKTAGRNNEQFF. The CDR3 bases are TGCGCCAGCAGCAAAACAGCGGGACGGAACAATGAGCAGTTCTTC. Combining the CDR3 with reference TRBV5-1 and TRBJ2-1 gives the whole variable domain KAGVTQTPRYLIKTRGQQVTLSCSPISGHRSVSWYQQTPGQGLQFLFEYFSETQRNKGNFPGRFSGRQFSNSRSEMNVSTLELGDSALYLCASSKTAGRNNEQFFGPGTRLTVL.

This clonotype was observed at least ten times. The chain employs TRBV29-1 and TRBJ2-6, with D possibly being TRBD2 (5 bases). The CDR3 is 13 amino acids. V was clipped by 7 bases and J by 2 bases, with 9 bases between them. CDR1 is SQVTM, CDR2 ANQGSEA, per germline. In DNA form, the CDR3 reads TGCAGCGCCGGACTCCCTGGGGCCAACGTCCTGACTTTC. Protein product: CSAGLPGANVLTF. Complete variable domain (other parts from reference TRBV29-1 and TRBJ2-6): SAVISQKPSRDICQRGTSLTIQCQVDSQVTMMFWYRQQPGQSLTLIATANQGSEATYESGFVIDKFPISRPNLTFSTLTVSNMSPEDSSIYLCSAGLPGANVLTFGAGSRLTVL.

The chain joins TRBV20-1 to TRBJ2-3, with a possible D match to TRBD2 (5 bases). Germline V CDR1 and CDR2: DFQATT, SNEGSKA (reference sequence). CDR3 size: 14 residues. The V end was cut by 0 bases, the J end by 6 bases, with 13 bases between. As DNA, the CDR3 is TGCAGTGCTAGAGATGTCCAGCCGGGGGATACGCAGTATTTT. It codes for CSARDVQPGDTQYF.

This clonotype was detected many times. The chain couples TRBV12-3 or TRBV12-4 to TRBJ2-3, with TRBD2 matching over 8 bases. V shed 1 base, J shed 2 bases, and the junction held 2 bases outside the gene matches. The CDR3 covers 15 residues. As DNA, the CDR3 is TGTGCCAGCAGTTTAGTACTAGCGGACACAGATACGCAGTATTTT. Translation: CASSLVLADTDTQYF.

The J gene is TRBJ2-2, the V gene TRBV9; possibly TRBD2 for D (6 bases). CDR1 is SGDLS and CDR2 is YYNGEE in the germline V gene. The length of the CDR3 is 17 residues. V dropped 0 bases and J dropped 6 bases, with 18 bases sitting between them. The CDR3 spells CASSVEAGLRAPGELFF. The DNA of the CDR3 is TGTGCCAGCAGCGTAGAGGCGGGACTCCGGGCCCCCGGGGAGCTGTTTTTT.

Many counts were recorded for this clonotype. V gene TRBV11-3 combines with J gene TRBJ2-1, with 10 bases that match TRBD2. The CDR3 covers 14 residues. From germline, CDR1 is SGHNT and CDR2 YENEEA. J gave up 8 bases and V 5 bases, and 6 bases lay outside the gene matches. CDR3 sequence (DNA): TGTGCCAGCAGCGTACTAGCGGGGTCGGATGAGCAGTTCTTC. Its translation: CASSVLAGSDEQFF. The whole variable domain, remainder taken from reference TRBV11-3 and TRBJ2-1, is EAGVVQSPRYKIIEKKQPVAFWCNPISGHNTLYWYLQNLGQGPELLIRYENEEAVDDSQLPKDRFSAERLKGVDSTLKIQPAELGDSAVYLCASSVLAGSDEQFFGPGTRLTVL.